This T cell receptor (beta chain) was identified during a study of regulatory T cells in long-lasting Graves disease (dated by TCRdb to the early 2020s). For the wider study: Newly diagnosed Graves' disease patients had taken antithyroid drugs for less than 3 months. Persistent Graves' disease patients were compared with newly diagnosed Graves' disease patients by peripheral blood TCR sequencing and RNA sequencing. The study took place in China and was registered as a clinical trial. TCR sequencing covered some 13 persistent and some 20 newly diagnosed Graves' disease patients, around 33 samples in total. The investigation overall reported the following: Patients with persistent disease shared more public clonotypes (around 2,500) than newly diagnosed patients did (about 970). The study examined only peripheral blood because the primary lesion, thyroid tissue, could not be accessed. The small sample size was acknowledged by the authors as a limitation that may reduce accuracy. TRBV28, TRBJ1-2 and TRBJ2-5 were preferentially used in persistent disease, while TRBV20-1 and TRBJ2-1 were favored in newly diagnosed disease. Persistent Graves' disease patients showed lower TCR Shannon entropy and fewer highly expanded clones than newly diagnosed patients, suggesting clonal expansion. Only the TCR beta chain was sequenced and analyzed.

This clonotype was detected only a few times. No cognate antigen has been identified for it. Base qualities are missing; no much larger clone stands one base away. This specimen's time point label, interpreted: newly diagnosed GD, antithyroid drugs for less than 3 months. RNA was extracted from PBMCs in TRIzol for both TCR sequencing and RNA sequencing. The diagnosis of Graves' disease was made according to American Thyroid Association guidelines. Recruitment of patients was carried out at an endocrinology department in Xi'an, China. From each patient, around 9 milliliters of peripheral blood was collected into an EDTA anticoagulant tube. Ficoll Paque Plus density gradient separation was used to isolate PBMCs, and no further T cell sorting was done. An Agilent 2100 Bioanalyzer and agarose gel were used to assess RNA quality, and a NanoDrop 2000 was used to measure RNA concentration. The method was multiplex PCR. TCRdb records Illumina HiSeq 4000 as the sequencer. TCR beta libraries were built with iRepertoire HTBI primers and Arm-PCR amplification of CDR3 regions. Before sequencing, the PCR products went through gel purification. The source study handled its data this way. Gene usage analysis of CDR3 amino acid clonotypes relied on the 55 to 80 TRBV and over 13 TRBJ segments identified across samples. Filtered high-quality paired reads were merged into contigs using COPE and FqMerger. BLAST was used to align contigs to IMGT TRBV, TRBD and TRBJ reference genes, with CDR3 defined following IMGT. Highly expanded clones were defined as clonotypes with a frequency above 0.1%. Shannon entropy served as the measure of repertoire diversity, while the Gini coefficient captured V-J evenness. A clonotype found in more than one individual was treated as public. TCRdb redid the processing of the public reads, applying fastp at Q25 and MiXCR, and retained in-frame beta chains. Identical CDR3 proteins give one entry, which carries the most common genes and DNA. The V and J calls reflect TCRdb's pipeline rather than the authors' work. This sample has approximately 350,000 distinct CDR3 sequences in its table, and about an eighth of those were observed once. Jointly, the top ten make up approximately 20% of the sample.

From the germline V gene, CDR1 is MNHGY and CDR2 is SVAAGI. The CDR3 spans 14 residues, from the cysteine through the phenylalanine. The CDR3 DNA has 42 bases and is translated from base 1. V was cut back by 3 bases and J by 3 bases, leaving a gap of 11 bases between them. This sample also appeared in a second study, on T cells in Graves' hyperthyroidism and ophthalmopathy. In that second paper, the authors write: A patient counted as having stable Graves' hyperthyroidism if no progression to ophthalmopathy occurred over 18 months of follow-up. The hyperthyroidism patients were between 18 and 65 years old and newly diagnosed, with a disease duration of less than 2 months. Patients with uncontrolled infections, other autoimmune diseases, pregnancy or lactation were excluded. Clinical symptoms, serum thyroxine and TRAb, thyroid ultrasound, and orbital computed tomography formed the basis for the diagnoses. For the first round of RT-PCR on the TCR CDR3, the HTBI primer set was used together with the Qiagen OneStep RT-PCR kit. Blood samples also contained most of the expanded thyroid clonotypes (frequency above 0.001), which suggests that blood repertoires may reflect thyroid immune responses. A 13 V-J signature model separated ophthalmopathy from stable hyperthyroidism, with just over 85% sensitivity and just under 84% specificity in cross-validation and 80%/75% in testing. In validation, the model predicted progression to ophthalmopathy a median of roughly six months before onset, with approximately 68% sensitivity and just under 75% specificity. To identify distinguishing TCR V-J signatures, a discovery cohort of about 100 patients was used, comprising 40 to 45 with Graves' ophthalmopathy and 57 with stable Graves' hyperthyroidism. Whether ophthalmopathy could be predicted prospectively was tested in an independent validation cohort made up of some 20 hyperthyroidism patients plus 17 patients who later progressed to ophthalmopathy. The 75 to 100 discovery patients were randomly split 7:3 into training and test sets. In addition, the study compared T-cell repertoires in thyroid tissue and in blood from several Graves' hyperthyroidism patients. After sampling, hyperthyroidism patients received methimazole starting at 30 mg daily, and ophthalmopathy patients received high-dose intravenous methylprednisolone. A second multiplex PCR round built the libraries, followed by size selection and purification. Sequencing of the libraries was done on an Illumina HiSeq2000 using paired-end 100 bp reads. SOAPnuke was used to process the raw data, throwing out any read that contained adapters or uncalled bases, had a mean Phred below 15, or lacked an exact constant-primer or identifier match. High-quality paired reads were merged using COPE v1.2.5, and each unique nucleotide sequence was defined as a clonotype. MiTCR v1.1 was used to align clonotypes to the IMGT TRBV, TRBD and TRBJ reference segments. The analysis was restricted to V-J combinations with a frequency above 0.0001, which together covered 99.2% of the repertoires. A TCS score was defined as the ratio of F50 (clonal expansion) to E x V (chaos), with BLOSUM62-based TCRdist applied between CDR3 peptides within each V-J. Welch's t-statistics and random forest reduced roughly 530 V-J features to some 14, which were used in a naive Bayes classifier (R e1071). Sample size was not statistically predetermined, and blinding of investigators to group allocation was not performed. The paper describes TCR Vbeta CDR3 sequencing of around 130 peripheral blood samples, made up of around 41 ophthalmopathy patients, roughly 72 hyperthyroidism patients and 17 progressor patients.

This clonotype was obtained from a young woman with Graves disease. Donor details come from another sample of the same person, matched by shared clones. The chain uses TRBV6-9 and TRBJ1-2; no D gene can be assigned with confidence. Sequenced here: peripheral blood mononuclear cells (PBMCs), sampled at new diagnosis, from a patient treated with antithyroid drugs. The nucleotide sequence is TGTGCCAGCAGTTACTCAGACGGGGACTATGGCTACACCTTC. This codes for CASSYSDGDYGYTF.